This T cell receptor (beta chain) was found in a study of blood T cell repertoires in COVID-19. Germline CDR1 is SGHAT and CDR2 is FQNNGV. The germline V and J ends were trimmed by 2 bases and 1 base, with 12 bases remaining between them. The CDR3 length is 16 residues. Researchers sorted participants into cohorts using their self-reported clinical history. Using immunoSEQ multiplex PCR, the repertoire was profiled, and TCRdb retains in-frame clones only, with some absent. The table shows under 350,000 clones, with over 75% occurring only once. This clone was found a few times. This receptor was identified in a man aged 25-40 years who had recovered from COVID-19. Sequenced input: PBMCs or T cells enriched from blood (not recorded which). The chain couples TRBV11-2 to TRBJ1-3; D unclear. CDR3 protein: CASSLSPEASGNTIYF. The CDR3 DNA is TGTGCCAGCAGCTTATCTCCTGAGGCATCTGGAAACACCATATATTTT.